This entry features one T cell receptor (beta chain) sequence. Within the sample, other DNA sequences also encode this same CDR3. The sample belongs to a study of T cell changes during pregnancy in multiple sclerosis. Here immunoSEQ multiplex PCR was the method, and the copy in TCRdb shows in-frame clones only, minus some. The sample records about 77,000 clones, more than 85% being singletons. CDR3 length: 13 amino acids. The germline V gene has CDR1 SGHKS and CDR2 YYEKEE (reference sequence). The V end lost 4 bases, the J end lost 4 bases, and 9 bases lay between the germline ends. The clonotype originates from a female donor in good health, enrolled as a control in a pregnancy study. The rearrangement joins TRBV5-5 to TRBJ1-5; a possible D gene is TRBD1 (6 bases). Sample: peripheral blood, taken after pregnancy. This CDR3 reads CASSTQGNQPQHF. For the CDR3, the DNA is TGTGCCAGCAGCACCCAGGGGAATCAGCCCCAGCATTTT.